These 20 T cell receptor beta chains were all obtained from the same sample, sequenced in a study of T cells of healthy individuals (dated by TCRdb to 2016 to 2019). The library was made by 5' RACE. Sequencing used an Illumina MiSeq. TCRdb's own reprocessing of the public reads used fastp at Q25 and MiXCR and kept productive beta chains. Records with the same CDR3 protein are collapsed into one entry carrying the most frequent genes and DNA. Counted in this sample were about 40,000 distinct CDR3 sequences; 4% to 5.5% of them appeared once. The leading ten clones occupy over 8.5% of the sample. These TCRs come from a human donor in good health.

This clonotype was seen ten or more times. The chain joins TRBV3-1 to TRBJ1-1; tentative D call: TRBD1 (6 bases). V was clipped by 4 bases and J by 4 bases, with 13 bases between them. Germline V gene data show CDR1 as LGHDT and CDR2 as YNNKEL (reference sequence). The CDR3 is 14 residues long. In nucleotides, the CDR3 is TGTGCCAGCAGCCGGGGTGGGGGCAGCACTGAAGCTTTCTTT. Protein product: CASSRGGGSTEAFF.

The CDR3 coding sequence is TGTGCCAGCAGCTTAGCTCGGGGTGGGAATGAGCAGTTCTTC. This sequence encodes CASSLARGGNEQFF. The V gene is TRBV7-2, the J gene TRBJ2-1, with D maybe TRBD2 (5 bases). Germline V gene sequence: CDR1 SGHTA, CDR2 FQGNSA. This CDR3 contains 14 residues. The germline V and J ends were trimmed by 0 bases and 7 bases, with 10 bases remaining between them.

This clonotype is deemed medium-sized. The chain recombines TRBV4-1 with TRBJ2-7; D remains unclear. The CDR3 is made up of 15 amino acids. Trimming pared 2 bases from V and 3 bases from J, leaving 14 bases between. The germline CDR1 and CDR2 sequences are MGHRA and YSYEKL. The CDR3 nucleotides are TGCGCCAGCAGCCAAAATGCGCTCCAAGACTACGAGCAGTACTTC. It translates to CASSQNALQDYEQYF.

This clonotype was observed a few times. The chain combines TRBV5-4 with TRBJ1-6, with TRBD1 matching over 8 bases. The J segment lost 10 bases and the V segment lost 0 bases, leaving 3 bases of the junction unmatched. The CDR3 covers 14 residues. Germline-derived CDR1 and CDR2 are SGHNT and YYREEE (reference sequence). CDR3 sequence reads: CASSLDRGGSPLHF. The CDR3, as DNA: TGTGCCAGCAGCTTGGACAGGGGGGGATCACCCCTCCACTTT.

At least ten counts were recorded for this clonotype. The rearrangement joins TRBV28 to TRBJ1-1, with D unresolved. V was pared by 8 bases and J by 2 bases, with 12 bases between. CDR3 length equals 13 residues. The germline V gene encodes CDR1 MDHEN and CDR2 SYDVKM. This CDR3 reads CASVVHGNTEAFF. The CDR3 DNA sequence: TGTGCCAGCGTGGTTCACGGTAACACTGAAGCTTTCTTT.

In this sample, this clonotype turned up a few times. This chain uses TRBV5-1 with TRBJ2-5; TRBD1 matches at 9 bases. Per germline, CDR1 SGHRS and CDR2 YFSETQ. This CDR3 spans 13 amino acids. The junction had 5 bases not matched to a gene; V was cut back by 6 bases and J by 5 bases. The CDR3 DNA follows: TGCGCCAGCACGCAAGGGACAGGGGAGACCCAGTACTTC. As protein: CASTQGTGETQYF.

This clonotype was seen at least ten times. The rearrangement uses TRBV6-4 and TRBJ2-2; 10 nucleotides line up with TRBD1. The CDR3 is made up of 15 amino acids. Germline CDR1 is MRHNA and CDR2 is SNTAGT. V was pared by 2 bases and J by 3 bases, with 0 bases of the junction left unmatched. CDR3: CASSDGTGDTGELFF. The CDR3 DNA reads TGTGCCAGCAGTGACGGGACAGGGGACACCGGGGAGCTGTTTTTT.

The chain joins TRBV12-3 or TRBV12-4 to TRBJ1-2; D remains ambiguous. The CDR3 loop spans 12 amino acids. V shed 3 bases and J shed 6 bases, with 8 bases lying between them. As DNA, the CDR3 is TGTGCCAGCAGTTTGATAGACGATGGCTACACCTTC. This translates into CASSLIDDGYTF.

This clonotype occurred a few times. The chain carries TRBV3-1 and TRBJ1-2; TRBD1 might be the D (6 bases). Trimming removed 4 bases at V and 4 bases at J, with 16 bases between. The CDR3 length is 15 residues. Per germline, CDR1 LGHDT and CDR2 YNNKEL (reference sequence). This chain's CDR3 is CASSPYGGGLYGYTF. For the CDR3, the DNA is TGTGCCAGCAGCCCCTACGGAGGGGGGCTCTATGGCTACACCTTC.

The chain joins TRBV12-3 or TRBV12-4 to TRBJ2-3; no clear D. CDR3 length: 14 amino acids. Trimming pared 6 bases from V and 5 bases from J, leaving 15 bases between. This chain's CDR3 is CASSQGQVEDTQYF. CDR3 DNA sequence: TGTGCCAGCAGCCAAGGCCAGGTAGAAGATACGCAGTATTTT.

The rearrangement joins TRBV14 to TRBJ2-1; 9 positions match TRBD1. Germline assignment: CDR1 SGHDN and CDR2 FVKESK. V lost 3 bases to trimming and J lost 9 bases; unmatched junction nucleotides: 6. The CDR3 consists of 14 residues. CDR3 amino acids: CASSHWTGAREQFF. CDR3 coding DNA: TGTGCCAGCAGCCATTGGACAGGGGCCCGTGAGCAGTTCTTC.

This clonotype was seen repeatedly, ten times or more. This CDR3 reads CASSPTGTDTQYF. The CDR3 coding sequence is TGTGCCAGCTCACCGACGGGGACAGATACGCAGTATTTT. This chain uses TRBV18 with TRBJ2-3; maybe TRBD2 (5 bases). V gave up 3 bases and J gave up 3 bases, with 7 bases separating them. The CDR3 is made up of 13 amino acids. Germline CDR1 is KGHSH and CDR2 is LQKENI.

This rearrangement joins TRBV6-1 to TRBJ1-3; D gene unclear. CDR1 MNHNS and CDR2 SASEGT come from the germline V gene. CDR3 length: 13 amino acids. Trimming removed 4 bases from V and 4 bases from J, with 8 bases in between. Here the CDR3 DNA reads TGTGCCAGCAGTGGCAGGATCGGAAACACCATATATTTT. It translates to CASSGRIGNTIYF.

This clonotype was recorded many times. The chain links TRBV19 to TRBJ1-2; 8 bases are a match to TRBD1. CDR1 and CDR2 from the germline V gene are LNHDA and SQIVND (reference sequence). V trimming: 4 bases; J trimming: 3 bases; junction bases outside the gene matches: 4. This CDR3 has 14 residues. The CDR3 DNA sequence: TGTGCCAGTAGTACAGGGGGCTACGACTATGGCTACACCTTC. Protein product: CASSTGGYDYGYTF. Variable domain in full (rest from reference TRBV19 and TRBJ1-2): DGGITQSPKYLFRKEGQNVTLSCEQNLNHDAMYWYRQDPGQGLRLIYYSQIVNDFQKGDIAEGYSVSREKKESFPLTVTSAQKNPTAFYLCASSTGGYDYGYTFGSGTRLTVV.

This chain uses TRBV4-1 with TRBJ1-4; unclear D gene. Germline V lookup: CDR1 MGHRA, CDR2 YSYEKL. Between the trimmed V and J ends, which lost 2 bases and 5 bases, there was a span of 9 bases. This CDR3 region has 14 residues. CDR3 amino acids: CASSQIAVNEKLFF. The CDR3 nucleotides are TGCGCCAGCAGCCAAATAGCAGTCAATGAAAAACTGTTTTTT.

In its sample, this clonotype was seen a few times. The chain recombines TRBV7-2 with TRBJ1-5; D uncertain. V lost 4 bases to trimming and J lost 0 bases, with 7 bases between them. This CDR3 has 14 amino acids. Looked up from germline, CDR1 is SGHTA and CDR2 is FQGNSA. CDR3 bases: TGTGCCAGCAGCTCTAGATATAGCAATCAGCCCCAGCATTTT. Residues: CASSSRYSNQPQHF. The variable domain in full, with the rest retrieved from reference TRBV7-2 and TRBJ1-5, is GAGVSQSPSNKVTEKGKDVELRCDPISGHTALYWYRQSLGQGLEFLIYFQGNSAPDKSGLPSDRFSAERTGGSVSTLTIQRTQQEDSAVYLCASSSRYSNQPQHFGDGTRLSIL.

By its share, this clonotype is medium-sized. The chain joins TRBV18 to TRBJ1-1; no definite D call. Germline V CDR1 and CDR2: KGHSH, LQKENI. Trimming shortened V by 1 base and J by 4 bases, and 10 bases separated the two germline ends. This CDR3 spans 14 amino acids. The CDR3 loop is CASSPRGLGTEAFF. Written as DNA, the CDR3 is TGTGCCAGCTCACCACGCGGGTTGGGCACTGAAGCTTTCTTT.

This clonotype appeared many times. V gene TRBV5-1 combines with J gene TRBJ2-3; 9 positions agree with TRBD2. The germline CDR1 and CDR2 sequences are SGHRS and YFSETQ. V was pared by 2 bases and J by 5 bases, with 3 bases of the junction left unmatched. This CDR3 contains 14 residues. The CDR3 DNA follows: TGCGCCAGCAGCTTCGCGGGGGGGCAAGATACGCAGTATTTT. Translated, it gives CASSFAGGQDTQYF. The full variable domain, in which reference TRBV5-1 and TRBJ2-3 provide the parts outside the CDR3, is KAGVTQTPRYLIKTRGQQVTLSCSPISGHRSVSWYQQTPGQGLQFLFEYFSETQRNKGNFPGRFSGRQFSNSRSEMNVSTLELGDSALYLCASSFAGGQDTQYFGPGTRLTVL.

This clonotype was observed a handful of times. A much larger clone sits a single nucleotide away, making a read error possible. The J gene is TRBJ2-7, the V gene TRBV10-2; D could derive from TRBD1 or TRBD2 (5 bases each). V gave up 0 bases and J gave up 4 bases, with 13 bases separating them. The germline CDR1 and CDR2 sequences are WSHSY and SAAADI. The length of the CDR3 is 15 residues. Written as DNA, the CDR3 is TGCGCCAGCAGTGAGTCCCAGGGCTGGGGGTACGAGCAGTACTTC. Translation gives CASSESQGWGYEQYF.

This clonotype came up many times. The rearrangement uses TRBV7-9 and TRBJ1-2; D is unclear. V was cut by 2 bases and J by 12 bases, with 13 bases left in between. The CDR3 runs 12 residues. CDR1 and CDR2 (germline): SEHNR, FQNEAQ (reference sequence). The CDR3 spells CASSLYSRIHTF. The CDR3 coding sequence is TGTGCCAGCAGCTTATATTCCAGAATTCACACCTTC.